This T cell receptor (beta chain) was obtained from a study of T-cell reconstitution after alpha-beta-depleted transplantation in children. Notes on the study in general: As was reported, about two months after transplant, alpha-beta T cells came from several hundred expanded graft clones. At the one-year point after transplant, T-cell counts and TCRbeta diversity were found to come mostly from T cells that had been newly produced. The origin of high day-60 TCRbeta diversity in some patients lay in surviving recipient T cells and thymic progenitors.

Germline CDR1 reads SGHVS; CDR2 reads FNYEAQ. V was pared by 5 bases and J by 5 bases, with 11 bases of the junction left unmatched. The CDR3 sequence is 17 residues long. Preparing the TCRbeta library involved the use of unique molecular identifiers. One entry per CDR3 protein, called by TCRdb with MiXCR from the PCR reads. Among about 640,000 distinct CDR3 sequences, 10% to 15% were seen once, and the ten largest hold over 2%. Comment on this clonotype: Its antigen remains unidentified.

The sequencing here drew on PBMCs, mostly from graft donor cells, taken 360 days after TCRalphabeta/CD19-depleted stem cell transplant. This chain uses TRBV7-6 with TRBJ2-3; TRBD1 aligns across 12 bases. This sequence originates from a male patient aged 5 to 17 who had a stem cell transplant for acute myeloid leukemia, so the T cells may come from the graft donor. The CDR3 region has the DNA TGTGCCAGCAGCAAGCTGCCGGGACAGGGGGCGGGAGATACGCAGTATTTT. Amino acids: CASSKLPGQGAGDTQYF.